The clone carrying this TCR beta chain was observed at least ten times. Its specificity is unknown. Fresh peripheral blood, around 9.5 ml, yielded the PBMCs. This record comes from a study of T cells in Graves' hyperthyroidism and ophthalmopathy. RNA transcripts provided the source from which TCR beta CDR3 regions were amplified. First-round RT-PCR of the TCR CDR3 relied on the HTBI primer set. Each CDR3 protein is one row after TCRdb ran MiXCR on the multiplex PCR reads. Here the sample spans about 520,000 distinct CDR3 sequences, under 25% being singletons. General study findings and limits: Ophthalmopathy and stable hyperthyroidism were told apart by a 13 V-J model.

V was clipped by 0 bases and J by 4 bases, with 19 bases between them. CDR3 length equals 17 residues. Germline loops: CDR1 MNHEY, CDR2 SVGAGI. This clonotype originated in a man aged 18 to 35 with Graves' hyperthyroidism. The sample consisted of blood. The chain employs TRBV6-5 and TRBJ2-7; D call uncertain. The CDR3 sequence: CASSYSYGRRPSYEQYF. Written as DNA, the CDR3 is TGTGCCAGCAGTTACTCGTATGGGCGCAGACCATCTTACGAGCAGTACTTC.